Shown below are 23 T cell receptor beta chains from a single sample sequenced in a study of T cells in Graves' hyperthyroidism and ophthalmopathy. TCR beta CDR3 regions were amplified from RNA transcripts. The HTBI set primed first-round TCR CDR3 RT-PCR. MiXCR, run by TCRdb on the multiplex PCR reads, gives a single entry per CDR3 protein. The data show 350,000 or so distinct CDR3 sequences, roughly 15% seen once. Specimen: blood. The receptors originated from a woman in her twenties or thirties with Graves' hyperthyroidism that later progressed to Graves' ophthalmopathy.

This clonotype was found many times. The rearrangement uses TRBV28 and TRBJ1-5; TRBD1 is a possible D gene (6 bases). Germline V gives CDR1 MDHEN, CDR2 SYDVKM. The V and J ends lost 1 base and 0 bases respectively, with 13 bases between them. The CDR3 has 17 residues. The CDR3 nucleotides are TGTGCCAGCAGTTTATCTGCCAGGGGCGATAGCAATCAGCCCCAGCATTTT. Its translation is CASSLSARGDSNQPQHF.

This clonotype came up a few times. This chain uses TRBV2 with TRBJ2-3; 11 bases line up with TRBD2. The CDR3 extends over 15 amino acids. Per the germline V gene, CDR1 is SNHLY and CDR2 is FYNNEI. J lost 6 bases, V lost 5 bases, and 7 bases had no gene match. The DNA of the CDR3 is TGTGCCAGCAGTTTGGCTAGCGGGGGGACTGATACGCAGTATTTT. It yields the protein CASSLASGGTDTQYF.

This chain joins TRBV12-3 or TRBV12-4 and TRBJ1-4; possible D gene TRBD1, 5 bases. The V gene lost 6 bases and the J gene lost 12 bases, with 17 bases spanning the gap. The CDR3 runs 13 residues. CDR3 amino acids: CASSLPPGKELFF. The DNA for the CDR3 is TGTGCCAGCAGCCTACCCCCAGGGAAGGAACTGTTTTTT.

For this clonotype: Sequence at one end of the junction differs from germline and may be a read error. The chain employs TRBV24-1 and TRBJ2-2; a possible D gene is TRBD2 (5 bases). Per the germline V gene, CDR1 is KGHDR and CDR2 is SFDVKD. CDR3 length: 14 amino acids. The CDR3 sequence is CAPSERETGGELFF. The CDR3 coding sequence is TGTGCCCCCAGTGAGAGGGAAACGGGCGGGGAGCTGTTTTTT.

This clonotype has just a few counts. The chain joins TRBV4-1 to TRBJ2-2; D tentatively fits TRBD1 or TRBD2 (6 bases each). CDR1 MGHRA and CDR2 YSYEKL come from the germline V gene. V was clipped by 1 base and J by 1 base, with 13 bases between them. The CDR3 loop spans 17 amino acids. The CDR3 bases are TGCGCCAGCAGCCAAGGCAGGGGACTGATGAACACCGGGGAGCTGTTTTTT. It codes for CASSQGRGLMNTGELFF.

This clonotype was detected ten times or more. This chain joins TRBV28 and TRBJ2-7; possibly TRBD2 for D (6 bases). This CDR3 region has 13 residues. The germline V gene has CDR1 MDHEN and CDR2 SYDVKM. V lost 6 bases and J lost 3, with 12 bases in between. The DNA of the CDR3 is TGTGCCAGCAGAGGGACTCTTGGCTACGAGCAGTACTTC. Protein sequence: CASRGTLGYEQYF. The whole variable domain, remainder taken from reference TRBV28 and TRBJ2-7, is DVKVTQSSRYLVKRTGEKVFLECVQDMDHENMFWYRQDPGLGLRLIYFSYDVKMKEKGDIPEGYSVSREKKERFSLILESASTNQTSMYLCASRGTLGYEQYFGPGTRLTVT.

This clonotype was recorded at least ten times. CDR3 coding DNA: TGTGCCAGTAGTATGGGGGGGTTTAGCGGAGATACGCAGTATTTT. It is translated as CASSMGGFSGDTQYF. The rearrangement uses TRBV19 and TRBJ2-3; the match to TRBD2 covers 7 bases. V shed 3 bases and J 5 bases; nucleotides not matched to a gene: 8. The germline V gene encodes CDR1 LNHDA and CDR2 SQIVND (reference sequence). The CDR3 is 15 residues long.

The chain carries TRBV18 and TRBJ2-3; perhaps TRBD2 as D (6 bases). Germline V gives CDR1 KGHSH, CDR2 LQKENI. The V end lost 0 bases, the J end lost 0 bases, and 19 bases lay between the germline ends. The CDR3 is made up of 19 amino acids. The CDR3 sequence is CASSPPYGTEGSSTDTQYF. The CDR3 coding sequence is TGTGCCAGCTCACCACCGTACGGAACGGAGGGGTCTAGCACAGATACGCAGTATTTT.

This clonotype has only a few counts. This chain joins TRBV19 and TRBJ1-1; D call uncertain. CDR1 and CDR2 (germline): LNHDA, SQIVND (reference sequence). The CDR3 is 12 amino acids. With 8 bases removed from V and 3 bases from J, the gap between germline ends came to 10 bases. This CDR3 is CASGHRDTEAFF. The DNA of the CDR3 is TGTGCCAGTGGCCACCGGGACACTGAAGCTTTCTTT.

At least ten counts were recorded for this clonotype. CDR3 sequence (DNA): TGTGCCAGCAGTCGGTCTCAGGGCACAGATACGCAGTATTTT. It is translated as CASSRSQGTDTQYF. The chain couples TRBV12-3 or TRBV12-4 to TRBJ2-3; D unclear. The CDR3 runs 14 residues. Trimming took off 5 bases at V and 1 base at J, with 10 bases between the two ends.

The chain uses TRBV28 and TRBJ1-5; D unresolved. The CDR3 loop spans 14 amino acids. The ends were cut back, 5 bases at V and 2 bases at J, with 10 bases in the middle. Germline CDR1 is MDHEN and CDR2 is SYDVKM. The CDR3 DNA sequence: TGTGCCAGCAGTAATGAGGTGGGCAATCAGCCCCAGCATTTT. The encoded protein is CASSNEVGNQPQHF.

This clonotype was picked up many times. V and J are TRBV7-6 and TRBJ2-3; D call uncertain. V was trimmed by 1 base and J by 7 bases, leaving 6 bases between them. Germline CDR1 reads SGHVS; CDR2 reads FNYEAQ. CDR3 length: 12 amino acids. The CDR3 spells CASSLDDNTQYF. In DNA form, the CDR3 reads TGTGCCAGCAGCTTAGACGACAATACGCAGTATTTT.

This chain connects TRBV6-1 to TRBJ2-6, with D tentatively TRBD2 (5 bases). Germline CDR1 is MNHNS and CDR2 is SASEGT. CDR3 size: 19 residues. V was cut by 9 bases and J by 1 base, with 25 bases left in between. The CDR3 sequence: CASLSYGLLVLSGANVLTF. In nucleotides, the CDR3 is TGTGCCAGTTTGAGTTATGGGCTACTAGTCCTTTCTGGGGCCAACGTCCTGACTTTC.

This clonotype has just a few counts. The rearrangement links TRBV2 to TRBJ2-4; D gene ambiguous. CDR1 and CDR2 from the germline V gene are SNHLY and FYNNEI. This CDR3 is built from 13 residues. The V end was cut by 3 bases, the J end by 8 bases, with 11 bases between. The CDR3 is CASSDMRTYIQYF. The CDR3 DNA follows: TGTGCCAGCAGTGATATGAGGACCTACATTCAGTACTTC.

J is TRBJ2-1 and V is TRBV9, with 14 bases fitting TRBD2. V gave up 3 bases and J gave up 0 bases; unmatched junction bases: 5. The CDR3 runs 18 residues. CDR1 is SGDLS, CDR2 YYNGEE, per germline. CDR3 in DNA: TGTGCCAGCAGCGGGACTAGCGGGAGGAGCGGCTCCTACAATGAGCAGTTCTTC. Its protein is CASSGTSGRSGSYNEQFF.

This clonotype was counted ten times or more. The rearrangement uses TRBV25-1 and TRBJ2-6; D uncertain. V gave up 1 base and J gave up 3 bases, with 10 bases separating them. The CDR3 is made up of 16 amino acids. Per germline, CDR1 MGHDK and CDR2 SYGVNS. In DNA, the CDR3 is TGTGCCAGCAGTGAATTCAAAGGTAGTGGGGCCAACGTCCTGACTTTC. Protein product: CASSEFKGSGANVLTF.

At least ten counts were recorded for this clonotype. The chain recombines TRBV28 with TRBJ1-1; TRBD1 is a possible D gene (5 bases). The CDR3 is made up of 16 amino acids. Trimming removed 5 bases at V and 0 bases at J, with 16 bases between. In germline, CDR1 is MDHEN, CDR2 SYDVKM. CDR3: CASSGQGAHMNTEAFF. The CDR3, as DNA: TGTGCCAGCAGTGGGCAGGGAGCACATATGAACACTGAAGCTTTCTTT.

In this sample, this clonotype turned up a few times. This sequence joins TRBV4-1 and TRBJ2-7, with a tentative D call TRBD1 (5 bases). V was cut by 0 bases and J by 3 bases, with 12 bases left in between. From germline, CDR1 is MGHRA and CDR2 YSYEKL. The CDR3 totals 15 residues. The DNA of the CDR3 is TGCGCCAGCAGCCAAGATCCAGGGTTACTCTACGAGCAGTACTTC. Amino acid sequence: CASSQDPGLLYEQYF.

Regarding this clonotype: This may stem from a read error, because a much larger clone lies one nucleotide away. The genes are TRBV10-3 and TRBJ2-1; 8 nucleotides agree with TRBD1. Germline V gene data show CDR1 as ENHRY and CDR2 as SYGVKD. The CDR3 contains 18 residues. Germline trimming cut 3 bases from V and 1 base from J; bases unmatched to any gene: 11. The CDR3 region is CAISEFRGLIGSYNEQFF. CDR3 sequence (DNA): TGTGCCATCAGTGAATTCAGGGGGCTTATCGGGTCCTACAATGAGCAGTTCTTC.

This clonotype was counted ten times or more. J is TRBJ2-7 and V is TRBV7-9; possibly TRBD2 for D (6 bases). The CDR3 has 14 residues. From germline, CDR1 is SEHNR and CDR2 FQNEAQ (reference sequence). V dropped 1 base and J dropped 7 bases, with 14 bases sitting between them. CDR3 DNA: TGTGCCAGCAGCTTAGATTCTGGGCTAGCGGAGCAGTACTTC. It yields the protein CASSLDSGLAEQYF.

This clonotype has ten or more counts. V gene TRBV2 combines with J gene TRBJ2-7; D may be TRBD1 (6 bases). The germline gives CDR1 SNHLY, CDR2 FYNNEI. Trimming stripped 3 bases from V and 6 bases from J, with 15 bases between. This CDR3 contains 14 residues. DNA for the CDR3: TGTGCCAGCAGTGACAGGGGCAGGGGAACCGAGCAGTACTTC. Translating it yields CASSDRGRGTEQYF.

This clonotype is judged medium-sized. The chain recombines TRBV2 with TRBJ1-2, with 10 nucleotides matching TRBD1. This CDR3 is built from 14 residues. Germline CDR1 SNHLY, CDR2 FYNNEI. V was clipped by 5 bases and J by 7 bases; unmatched bases: 7. The CDR3 spells CASSRGQGRGGYTF. The DNA of the CDR3 is TGTGCCAGCAGTCGGGGACAGGGGAGAGGTGGCTACACCTTC.

This clonotype was detected ten times or more. The chain combines TRBV28 with TRBJ2-7; D uncertain. The CDR3 totals 12 residues. Deletions cut 3 bases from V and 6 bases from J, with 9 bases between. CDR1 and CDR2 from the germline V gene are MDHEN and SYDVKM. This chain's CDR3 is CASSLLGSEQYF. CDR3 nucleotide sequence: TGTGCCAGCAGTTTGCTAGGATCCGAGCAGTACTTC.